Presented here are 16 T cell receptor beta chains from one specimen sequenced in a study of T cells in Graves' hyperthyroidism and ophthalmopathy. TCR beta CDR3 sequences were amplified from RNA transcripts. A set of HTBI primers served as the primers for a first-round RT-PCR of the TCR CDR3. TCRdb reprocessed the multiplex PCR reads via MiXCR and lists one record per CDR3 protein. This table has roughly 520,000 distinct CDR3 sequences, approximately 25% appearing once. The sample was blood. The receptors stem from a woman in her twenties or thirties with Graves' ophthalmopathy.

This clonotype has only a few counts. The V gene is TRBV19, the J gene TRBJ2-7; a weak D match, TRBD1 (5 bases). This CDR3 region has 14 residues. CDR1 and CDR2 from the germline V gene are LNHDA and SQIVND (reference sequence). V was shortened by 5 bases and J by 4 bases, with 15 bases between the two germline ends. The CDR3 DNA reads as TGTGCCAGTAGTGATCCGGGCAGGGCTTACGAGCAGTACTTC. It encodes CASSDPGRAYEQYF.

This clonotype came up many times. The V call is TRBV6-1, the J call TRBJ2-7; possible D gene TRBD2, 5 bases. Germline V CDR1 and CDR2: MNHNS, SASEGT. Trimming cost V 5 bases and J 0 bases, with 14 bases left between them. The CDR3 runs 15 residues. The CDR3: CASSPPGRHSYEQYF. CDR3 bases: TGTGCCAGCAGTCCCCCGGGAAGGCACTCCTACGAGCAGTACTTC.

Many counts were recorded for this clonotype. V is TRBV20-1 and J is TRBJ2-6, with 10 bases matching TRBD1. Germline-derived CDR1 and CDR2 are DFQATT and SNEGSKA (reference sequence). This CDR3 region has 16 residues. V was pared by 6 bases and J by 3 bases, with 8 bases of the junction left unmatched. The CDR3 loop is CSAPDRGKFGANVLTF. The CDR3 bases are TGCAGTGCCCCGGACAGGGGGAAGTTTGGGGCCAACGTCCTGACTTTC.

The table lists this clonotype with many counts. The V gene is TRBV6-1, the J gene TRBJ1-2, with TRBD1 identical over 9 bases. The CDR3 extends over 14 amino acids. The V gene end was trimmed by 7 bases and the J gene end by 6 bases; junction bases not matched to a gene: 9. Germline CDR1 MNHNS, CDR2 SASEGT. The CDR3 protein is CASTPGQGTHGYTF. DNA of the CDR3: TGTGCCAGCACCCCGGGACAGGGTACGCATGGCTACACCTTC.

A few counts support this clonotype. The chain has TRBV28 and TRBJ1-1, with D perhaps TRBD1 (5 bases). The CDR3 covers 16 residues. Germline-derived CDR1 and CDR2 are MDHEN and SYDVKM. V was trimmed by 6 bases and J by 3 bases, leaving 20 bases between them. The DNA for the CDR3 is TGTGCCAGCAGACACATCACGGACGGGGCGGACACTGAAGCTTTCTTT. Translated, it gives CASRHITDGADTEAFF.

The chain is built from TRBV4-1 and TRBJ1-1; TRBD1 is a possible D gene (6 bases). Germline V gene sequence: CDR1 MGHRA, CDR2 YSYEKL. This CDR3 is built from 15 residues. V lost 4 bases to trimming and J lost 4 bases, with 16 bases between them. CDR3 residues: CASSPVGQGSTEAFF. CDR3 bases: TGCGCCAGCAGCCCCGTCGGGCAGGGGAGCACTGAAGCTTTCTTT.

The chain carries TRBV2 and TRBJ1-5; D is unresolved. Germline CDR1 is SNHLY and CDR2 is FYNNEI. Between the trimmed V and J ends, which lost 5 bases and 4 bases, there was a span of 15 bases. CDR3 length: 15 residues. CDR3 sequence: CASSNKASTNQPQHF. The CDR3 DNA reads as TGTGCCAGCAGTAACAAAGCTTCTACGAATCAGCCCCAGCATTTT.

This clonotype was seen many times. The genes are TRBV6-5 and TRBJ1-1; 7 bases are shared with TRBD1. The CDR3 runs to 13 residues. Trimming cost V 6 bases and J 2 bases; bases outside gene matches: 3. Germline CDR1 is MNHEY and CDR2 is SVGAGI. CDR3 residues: CASSGQANTEAFF. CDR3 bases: TGTGCCAGCAGCGGACAGGCCAACACTGAAGCTTTCTTT.

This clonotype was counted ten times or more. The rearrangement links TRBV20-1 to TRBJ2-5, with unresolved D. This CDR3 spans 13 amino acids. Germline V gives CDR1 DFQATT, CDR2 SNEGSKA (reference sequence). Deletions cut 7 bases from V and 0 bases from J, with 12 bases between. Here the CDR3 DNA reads TGCAGTGGGGGTCAAGCCTACCAAGAGACCCAGTACTTC. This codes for CSGGQAYQETQYF.

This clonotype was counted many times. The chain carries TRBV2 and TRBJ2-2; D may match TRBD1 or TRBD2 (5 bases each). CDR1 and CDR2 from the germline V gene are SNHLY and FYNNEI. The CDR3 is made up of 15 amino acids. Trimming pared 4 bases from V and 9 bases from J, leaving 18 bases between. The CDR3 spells CASSVLGTPTRELFF. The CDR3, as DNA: TGTGCCAGCAGTGTCCTCGGGACCCCGACCCGGGAGCTGTTTTTT.

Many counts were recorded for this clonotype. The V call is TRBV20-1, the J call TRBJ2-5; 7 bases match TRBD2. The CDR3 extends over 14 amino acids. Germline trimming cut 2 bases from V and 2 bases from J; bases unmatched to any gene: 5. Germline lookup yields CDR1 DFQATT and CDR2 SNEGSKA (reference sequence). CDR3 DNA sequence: TGCAGTGCTAGAACAGCTAGCGGACAAGAGACCCAGTACTTC. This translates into CSARTASGQETQYF.

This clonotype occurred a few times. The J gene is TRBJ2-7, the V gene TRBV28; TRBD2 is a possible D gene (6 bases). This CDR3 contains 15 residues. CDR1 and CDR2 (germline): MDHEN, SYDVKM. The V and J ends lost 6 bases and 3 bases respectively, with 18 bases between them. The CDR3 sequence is CASSIPGLLRYEQYF. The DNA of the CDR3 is TGTGCCAGCAGCATCCCGGGACTCCTCCGCTACGAGCAGTACTTC.

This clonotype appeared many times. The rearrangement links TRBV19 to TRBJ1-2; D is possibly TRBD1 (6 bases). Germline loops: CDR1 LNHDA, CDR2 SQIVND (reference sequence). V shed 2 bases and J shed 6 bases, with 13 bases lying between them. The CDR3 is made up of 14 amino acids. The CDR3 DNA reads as TGTGCCAGTAGTATAATCCTCAGGGGCCATGGCTACACCTTC. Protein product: CASSIILRGHGYTF.

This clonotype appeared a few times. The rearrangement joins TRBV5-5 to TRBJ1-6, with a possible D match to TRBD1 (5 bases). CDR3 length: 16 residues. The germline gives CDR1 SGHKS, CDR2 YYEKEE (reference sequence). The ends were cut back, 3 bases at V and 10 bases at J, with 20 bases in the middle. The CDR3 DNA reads TGTGCCAGCAGCTCAAGCCAACAGGAGCGAAGCTCACCCCTCCACTTT. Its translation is CASSSSQQERSSPLHF.

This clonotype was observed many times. Written as DNA, the CDR3 is TGTGCCAGTAGTAGCCAGGGAGGACACGAGCAGTACTTC. As protein: CASSSQGGHEQYF. The rearrangement uses TRBV19 and TRBJ2-7; possible D gene TRBD2, 6 bases. Trimming removed 4 bases at V and 5 bases at J, with 12 bases between. The germline V gene has CDR1 LNHDA and CDR2 SQIVND (reference sequence). The CDR3 runs 13 residues.

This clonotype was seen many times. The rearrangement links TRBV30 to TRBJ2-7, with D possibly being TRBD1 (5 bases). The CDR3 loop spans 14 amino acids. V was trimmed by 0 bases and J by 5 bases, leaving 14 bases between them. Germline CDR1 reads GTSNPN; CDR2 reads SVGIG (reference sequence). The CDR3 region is CAWSVLRGRHEQYF. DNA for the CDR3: TGTGCCTGGAGTGTACTTAGGGGTCGGCACGAGCAGTACTTC. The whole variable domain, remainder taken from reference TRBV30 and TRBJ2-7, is SQTIHQWPATLVQPVGSPLSLECTVEGTSNPNLYWYRQAAGRGLQLLFYSVGIGQISSEVPQNLSASRPQDRQFILSSKKLLLSDSGFYLCAWSVLRGRHEQYFGPGTRLTVT.